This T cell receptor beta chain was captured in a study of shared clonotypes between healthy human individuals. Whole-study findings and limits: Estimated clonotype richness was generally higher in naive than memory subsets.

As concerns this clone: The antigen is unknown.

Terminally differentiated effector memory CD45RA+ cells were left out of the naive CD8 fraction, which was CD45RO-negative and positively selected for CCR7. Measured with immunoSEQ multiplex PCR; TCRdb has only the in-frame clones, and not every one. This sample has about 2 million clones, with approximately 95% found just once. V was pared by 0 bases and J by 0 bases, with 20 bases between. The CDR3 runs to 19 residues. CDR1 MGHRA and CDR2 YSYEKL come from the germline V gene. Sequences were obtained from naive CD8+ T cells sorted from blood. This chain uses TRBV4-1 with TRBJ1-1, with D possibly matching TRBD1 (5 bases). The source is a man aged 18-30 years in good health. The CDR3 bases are TGCGCCAGCAGCCAAGACCCCCCCGGGGGAACAAGAATGAACACTGAAGCTTTCTTT. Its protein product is CASSQDPPGGTRMNTEAFF.